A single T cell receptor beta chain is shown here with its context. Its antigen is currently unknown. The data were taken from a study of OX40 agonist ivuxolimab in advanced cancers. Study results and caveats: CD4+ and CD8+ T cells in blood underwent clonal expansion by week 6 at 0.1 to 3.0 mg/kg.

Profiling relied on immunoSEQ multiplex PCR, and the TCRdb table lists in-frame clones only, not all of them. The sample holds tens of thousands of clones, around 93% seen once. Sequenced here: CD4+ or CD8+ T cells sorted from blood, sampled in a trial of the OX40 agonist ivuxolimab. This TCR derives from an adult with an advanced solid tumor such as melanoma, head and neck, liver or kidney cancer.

Here the CDR3 reads CASSSHPVRPNTGELFF. The CDR3 coding sequence is TGTGCCAGCAGTTCACATCCAGTACGCCCCAACACCGGGGAGCTGTTTTTT. The rearrangement uses TRBV28 and TRBJ2-2; D unclear. Looked up from germline, CDR1 is MDHEN and CDR2 is SYDVKM. The CDR3 consists of 17 residues. The V gene lost 4 bases and the J gene lost 2 bases, with 17 bases spanning the gap.